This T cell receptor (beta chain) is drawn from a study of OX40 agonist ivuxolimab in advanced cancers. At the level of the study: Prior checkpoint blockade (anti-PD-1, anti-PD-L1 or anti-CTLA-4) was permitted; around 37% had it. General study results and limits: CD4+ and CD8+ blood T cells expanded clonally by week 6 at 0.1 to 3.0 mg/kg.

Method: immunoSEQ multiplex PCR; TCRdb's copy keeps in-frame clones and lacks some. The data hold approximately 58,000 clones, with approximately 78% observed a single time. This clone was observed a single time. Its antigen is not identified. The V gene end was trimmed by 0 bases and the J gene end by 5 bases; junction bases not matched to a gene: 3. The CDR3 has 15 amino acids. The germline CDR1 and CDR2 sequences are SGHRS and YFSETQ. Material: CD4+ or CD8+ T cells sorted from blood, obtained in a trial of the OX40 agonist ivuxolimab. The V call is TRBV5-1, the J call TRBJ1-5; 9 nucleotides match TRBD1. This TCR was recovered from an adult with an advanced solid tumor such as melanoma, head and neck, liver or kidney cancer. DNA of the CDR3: TGCGCCAGCAGCTTGGGACAGGGGGGGTATCAGCCCCAGCATTTT. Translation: CASSLGQGGYQPQHF.